These T cell receptor beta chains were read from a single sample in a study of shared clonotypes between healthy human individuals. TCRdb's copy holds only in-frame clones and misses some; the assay was immunoSEQ multiplex PCR. This sample carries about 2,200,000 clones, around 93% of them seen once, and the ten largest clones take around 1.7%. The sample consisted of naive CD8+ T cells from PBMCs. The source of these receptors is a man younger than 30 in good health. Some clones in this sample may be carry-over from other donors' samples. Each CDR3 is given without its conserved first and last residue.

ASSLAVTRLEGYT,TRBJ1-2,TRBV27
ASSLTSGSYEQY,TRBJ2-7,TRBV11-2
ASSLGPGFFAGANVLT,TRBJ2-6,TRBV27
SVVQGYNEQF,TRBJ2-1,TRBV29-1
ASSDRGRVVGGTEAF,TRBJ1-1,TRBV5-1
ASSLVGSNYGYT,TRBJ1-2,TRBV7-8
ASSPGTGSSYNEQF,TRBJ2-1,TRBV7-9
ASSHKHRNRGDYGYT,TRBJ1-2,TRBV14
ASSPPSGQGPGELF,TRBJ2-2,TRBV14
ASSKIEIGREVHNEQF,TRBJ2-1,TRBV7-9
ASSQDWGASYEQY,TRBJ2-7,TRBV4-3
ASSIELAVQPQH,TRBJ1-5,TRBV19
ASRHRDRGTYEQY,TRBJ2-7,TRBV19
ASSARENVRNEQF,TRBJ2-1,TRBV27
ASSPTAGAVDEQY,TRBJ2-7,TRBV7-8
ASSLAGSGNTIY,TRBJ1-3,TRBV5-1
ASSSGLAVETQY,TRBJ2-5,TRBV18
ASSTARGSVNEKLF,TRBJ1-4,TRBV5-8
ASSDPRSYEQY,TRBJ2-7,TRBV6-1
ASSLTGTSVETQY,TRBJ2-5,TRBV7-6
ASSPGQGGGYT,TRBJ1-2,TRBV27
ASSTGGTDTQY,TRBJ2-3,TRBV7-9